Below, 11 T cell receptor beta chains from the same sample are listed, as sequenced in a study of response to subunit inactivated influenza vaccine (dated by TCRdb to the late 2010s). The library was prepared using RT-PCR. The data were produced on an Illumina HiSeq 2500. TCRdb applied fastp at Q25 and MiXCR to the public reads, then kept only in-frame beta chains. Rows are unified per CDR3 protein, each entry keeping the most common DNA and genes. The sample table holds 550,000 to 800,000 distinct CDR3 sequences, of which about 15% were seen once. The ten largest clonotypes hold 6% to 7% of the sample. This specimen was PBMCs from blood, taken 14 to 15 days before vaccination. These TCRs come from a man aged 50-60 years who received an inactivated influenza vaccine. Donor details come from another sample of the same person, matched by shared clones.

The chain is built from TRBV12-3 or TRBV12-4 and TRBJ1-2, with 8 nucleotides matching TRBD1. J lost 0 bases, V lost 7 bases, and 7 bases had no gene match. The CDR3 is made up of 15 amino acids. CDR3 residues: CASNGRQGSNYGYTF. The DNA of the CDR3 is TGTGCCAGCAACGGGCGACAGGGGTCTAACTATGGCTACACCTTC.

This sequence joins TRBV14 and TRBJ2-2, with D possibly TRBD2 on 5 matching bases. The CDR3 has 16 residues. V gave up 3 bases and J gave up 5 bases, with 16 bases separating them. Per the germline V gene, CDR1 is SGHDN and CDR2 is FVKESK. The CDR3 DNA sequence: TGTGCCAGCAGCCACCCCGGCAGGACTTCAACCGGGGAGCTGTTTTTT. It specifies CASSHPGRTSTGELFF.

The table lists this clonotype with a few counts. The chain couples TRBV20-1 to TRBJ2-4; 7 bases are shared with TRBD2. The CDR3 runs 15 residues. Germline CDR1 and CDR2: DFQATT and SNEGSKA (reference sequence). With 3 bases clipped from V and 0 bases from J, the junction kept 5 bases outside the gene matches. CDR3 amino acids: CSASEAGIAKNIQYF. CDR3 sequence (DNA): TGCAGTGCTAGTGAAGCGGGGATAGCCAAAAACATTCAGTACTTC.

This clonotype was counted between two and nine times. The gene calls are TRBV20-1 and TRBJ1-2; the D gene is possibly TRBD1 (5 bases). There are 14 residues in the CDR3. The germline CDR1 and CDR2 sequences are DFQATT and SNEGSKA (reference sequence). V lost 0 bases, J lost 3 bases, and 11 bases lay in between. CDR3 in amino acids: CSAREGGRDYGYTF. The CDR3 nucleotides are TGCAGTGCTAGAGAGGGGGGTAGGGACTATGGCTACACCTTC.

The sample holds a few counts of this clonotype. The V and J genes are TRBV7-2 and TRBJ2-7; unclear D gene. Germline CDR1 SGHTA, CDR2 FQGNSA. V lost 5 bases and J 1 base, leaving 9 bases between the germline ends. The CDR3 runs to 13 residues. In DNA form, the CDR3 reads TGTGCCAGCAGCCGAAGGGCATCCTACGAGCAGTACTTC. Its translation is CASSRRASYEQYF.

CDR3 amino acids: CASSQEGTGGRPTGELFF. The CDR3 nucleotides read TGTGCCAGCAGCCAAGAAGGGACAGGGGGACGACCCACCGGGGAGCTGTTTTTT. The chain joins TRBV4-2 to TRBJ2-2; 11 bases map to TRBD1. The V segment lost 0 bases and the J segment 4 bases; nucleotides outside the gene matches: 7. CDR1 is LGHNA, CDR2 YNFKEQ, per germline. This CDR3 contains 18 residues.

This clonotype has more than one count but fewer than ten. CDR3 in DNA: TGTGCCAGCAGTACAGGGGACAGATACCAAGAGACCCAGTACTTC. Translated, it gives CASSTGDRYQETQYF. The V gene is TRBV12-3 or TRBV12-4, the J gene TRBJ2-5; 7 bases are shared with TRBD1. The CDR3 sequence is 15 residues long. The ends lost 5 bases at V and 0 bases at J; junction bases unmatched: 6.

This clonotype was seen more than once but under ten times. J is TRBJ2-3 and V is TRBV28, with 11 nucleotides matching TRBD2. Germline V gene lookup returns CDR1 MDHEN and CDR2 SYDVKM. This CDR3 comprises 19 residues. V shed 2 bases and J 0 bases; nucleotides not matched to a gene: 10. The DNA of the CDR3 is TGTGCCAGCAGTTTAGGGCTAGCGGGAGGACCTTTAAGCACAGATACGCAGTATTTT. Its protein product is CASSLGLAGGPLSTDTQYF.

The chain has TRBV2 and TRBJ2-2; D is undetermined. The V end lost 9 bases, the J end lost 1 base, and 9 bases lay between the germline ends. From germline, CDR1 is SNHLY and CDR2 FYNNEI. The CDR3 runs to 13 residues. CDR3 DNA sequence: TGTGCCAGTCACGGGCAGAACACCGGGGAGCTGTTTTTT. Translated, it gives CASHGQNTGELFF.

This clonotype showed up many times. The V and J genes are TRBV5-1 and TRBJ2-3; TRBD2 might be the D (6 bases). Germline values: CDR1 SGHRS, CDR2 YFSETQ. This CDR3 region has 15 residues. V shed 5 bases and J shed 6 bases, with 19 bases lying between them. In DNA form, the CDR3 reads TGCGCCAGCAGGAGGGAGGAAGGCCTTGCTGATACGCAGTATTTT. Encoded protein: CASRREEGLADTQYF.

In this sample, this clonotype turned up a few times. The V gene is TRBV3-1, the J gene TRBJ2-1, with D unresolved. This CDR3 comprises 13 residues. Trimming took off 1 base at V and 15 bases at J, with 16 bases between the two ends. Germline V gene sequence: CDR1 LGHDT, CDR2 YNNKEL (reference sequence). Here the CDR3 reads CASSQGGQTFRFF. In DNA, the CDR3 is TGTGCCAGCAGCCAAGGTGGCCAGACGTTTAGGTTCTTC.